In this sample, the clone carrying this TCR beta chain turned up many times. Antigen unknown. Via MiXCR, TCRdb re-called the RACE reads, giving one row per CDR3 protein. This sample yields around 380,000 distinct CDR3 sequences, of which roughly 4.8% are seen a single time; under 3% belongs to the top ten. This record belongs to a study of human T cells and chemical hapten exposure. Germline assignment: CDR1 MGHDK and CDR2 SYGVNS. The CDR3 runs 14 residues. V lost 3 bases, J lost 1 base, and 7 bases lay in between. As to time point: patch test 1, 2 weeks after DPC sensitization. The sample's treatment: therapeutic diphenylcyclopropenone sensitization with weekly scalp DPC. Overall study results and limits: Counts of TCRs expanded at PT1 correlated positively with patch test score.

The sequences come from whole blood, collected in connection with sensitization to the hapten diphenylcyclopropenone (DPC). This clonotype was sampled from a woman aged 45 to 65 with alopecia areata. Some clones in this sample may be carry-over from other donors' samples. The chain has TRBV25-1 and TRBJ2-4; the D is unclear. DNA for the CDR3: TGTGCCAGCAGTGAGGCTGGTGCCAAAAACATTCAGTACTTC. Protein product: CASSEAGAKNIQYF.